The 28 T cell receptor beta chains presented below share a single source sample, sequenced in a study of blood T cell repertoires in COVID-19. Data came from immunoSEQ multiplex PCR; TCRdb stores just in-frame clones and leaves some out. The sample carries about 59,000 clones, over 70% recorded once. Sample: peripheral blood. The receptors originated from a woman aged 45-59 years with active or convalescent COVID-19.

The chain has TRBV6-5 and TRBJ1-5; D possibly corresponds to TRBD1 (6 bases). With 9 bases removed from V and 8 bases from J, the gap between germline ends came to 17 bases. CDR3 length equals 13 residues. Germline CDR1 and CDR2: MNHEY and SVGAGI. The CDR3 region is CASATGPREPQHF. In DNA, the CDR3 is TGTGCCAGTGCGACAGGCCCCAGGGAGCCCCAGCATTTT.

The DNA of the CDR3 is TGCGCCAGCAGCTTACAGGGATGGGGCACCGGGGAGCTGTTTTTT. Translated, it gives CASSLQGWGTGELFF. The chain links TRBV5-1 to TRBJ2-2; TRBD1 is a possible D gene (6 bases). This CDR3 has 15 residues. V lost 2 bases, J lost 4 bases, and 12 bases lay in between. Germline V gene lookup returns CDR1 SGHRS and CDR2 YFSETQ.

The rearrangement uses TRBV5-1 and TRBJ2-7; D possibly corresponds to TRBD2 (7 bases). The CDR3 has 14 amino acids. Germline assignment: CDR1 SGHRS and CDR2 YFSETQ. V lost 0 bases and J lost 6, with 13 bases in between. The CDR3 region is CASSLEGGSGEQYF. The CDR3 DNA reads as TGCGCCAGCAGCTTGGAGGGGGGGTCCGGCGAGCAGTACTTC.

The rearrangement uses TRBV30 and TRBJ1-3, with no clear D. The CDR3 totals 12 residues. Trimming took 5 bases from V and 4 from J, leaving 9 bases between them. CDR1 GTSNPN and CDR2 SVGIG come from the germline V gene (reference sequence). DNA for the CDR3: TGTGCCTGGGGACCTATAGGAAACACCATATATTTT. This encodes CAWGPIGNTIYF.

The chain joins TRBV5-1 to TRBJ2-7, with 10 nucleotides matching TRBD1. CDR1 SGHRS and CDR2 YFSETQ come from the germline V gene. The CDR3 is 14 residues long. The V segment lost 4 bases and the J segment 6 bases; nucleotides outside the gene matches: 7. CDR3 sequence: CASSMPGQGSEQYF. For the CDR3, the DNA is TGCGCCAGCAGCATGCCGGGACAGGGGAGCGAGCAGTACTTC. Combining the CDR3 with reference TRBV5-1 and TRBJ2-7 gives the whole variable domain KAGVTQTPRYLIKTRGQQVTLSCSPISGHRSVSWYQQTPGQGLQFLFEYFSETQRNKGNFPGRFSGRQFSNSRSEMNVSTLELGDSALYLCASSMPGQGSEQYFGPGTRLTVT.

The chain carries TRBV29-1 and TRBJ2-1, with 7 bases matching TRBD2. The CDR3 runs 14 residues. V was clipped by 6 bases and J by 4 bases; unmatched bases: 9. The germline CDR1 and CDR2 sequences are SQVTM and ANQGSEA. The CDR3 protein is CSVVAGTIYNEQFF. CDR3 DNA: TGCAGCGTGGTAGCGGGCACCATTTACAATGAGCAGTTCTTC.

The chain combines TRBV6-5 with TRBJ1-2; D is unclear. Germline CDR1 reads MNHEY; CDR2 reads SVGAGI. With 6 bases removed from V and 4 bases from J, the gap between germline ends came to 12 bases. This CDR3 is 13 amino acids long. CDR3 amino acids: CASRRTEGYGYTF. CDR3 sequence (DNA): TGTGCCAGCAGAAGGACGGAGGGCTATGGCTACACCTTC.

J is TRBJ2-1 and V is TRBV4-1; 15 nucleotides match TRBD2. Trimming cost V 6 bases and J 9 bases; bases outside gene matches: 3. This CDR3 spans 14 amino acids. In germline, CDR1 is MGHRA, CDR2 YSYEKL. The DNA for the CDR3 is TGCGCCAGCAGGGGACTAGCGGGAGGTGGTGAGCAGTTCTTC. It codes for CASRGLAGGGEQFF.

In DNA, the CDR3 is TGCAGCGTTGGTCCGCGCGGAACAGATACGCAGTATTTT. Protein sequence: CSVGPRGTDTQYF. This chain connects TRBV29-1 to TRBJ2-3; unclear D gene. The germline V gene has CDR1 SQVTM and CDR2 ANQGSEA. V gave up 4 bases and J gave up 3 bases, with 11 bases separating them. CDR3 length equals 13 residues.

V usage is TRBV15 and J usage is TRBJ1-6, with a possible D match to TRBD1 (6 bases). The CDR3 is made up of 14 amino acids. V was shortened by 8 bases and J by 4 bases, with 12 bases between the two germline ends. In germline, CDR1 is LNHNV, CDR2 YYDKDF (reference sequence). For the CDR3, the DNA is TGTGCCACCGCCCTAGGGGGTTATAATTCACCCCTCCACTTT. This codes for CATALGGYNSPLHF. Full variable domain (remainder filled in from reference TRBV15 and TRBJ1-6): DAMVIQNPRYQVTQFGKPVTLSCSQTLNHNVMYWYQQKSSQAPKLLFHYYDKDFNNEADTPDNFQSRRPNTSFCFLDIRSPGLGDTAMYLCATALGGYNSPLHFGNGTRLTVT.

This chain links TRBV27 with TRBJ2-1; maybe TRBD2 (6 bases). CDR1 and CDR2 from the germline V gene are MNHEY and SMNVEV (reference sequence). The CDR3 contains 18 residues. The V and J ends lost 2 bases and 2 bases respectively, with 19 bases between them. Here the CDR3 reads CASSLLSGRTHTYNEQFF. The CDR3 nucleotides are TGTGCCAGCAGTTTACTCAGCGGGCGTACCCATACCTACAATGAGCAGTTCTTC.

The chain couples TRBV18 to TRBJ1-2; D is ambiguous. Trimming removed 1 base from V and 1 base from J, with 7 bases in between. Germline CDR1 is KGHSH and CDR2 is LQKENI. This CDR3 is built from 14 residues. Here the CDR3 reads CASSPQGGNYGYTF. Written as DNA, the CDR3 is TGTGCCAGCTCACCACAGGGAGGTAACTATGGCTACACCTTC.

This clone appeared a few times. The chain combines TRBV24-1 with TRBJ1-5, with D possibly being TRBD1 (5 bases). Trimming shortened V by 6 bases and J by 4 bases, and 15 bases separated the two germline ends. The CDR3 runs to 15 residues. Germline CDR1 and CDR2: KGHDR and SFDVKD. In DNA, the CDR3 is TGTGCCACCAGTTTTGGGTCCGGGGGGAATCAGCCCCAGCATTTT. Translating gives CATSFGSGGNQPQHF.

The chain carries TRBV4-2 and TRBJ2-7; 7 nucleotides match TRBD2. The CDR3 has 14 residues. The V and J ends lost 4 bases and 2 bases, in that order; junction bases with no gene match: 5. Germline V lookup: CDR1 LGHNA, CDR2 YNFKEQ. The CDR3 DNA is TGTGCCAGCAGCCTTGGGGGGGGAGCCTACGAGCAGTACTTC. Protein product: CASSLGGGAYEQYF.

With respect to this clone: Other nucleotide sequences from this sample produce the same CDR3. This chain joins TRBV18 and TRBJ1-1; D is perhaps TRBD1 (6 bases). The CDR3 is 13 residues long. Trimming stripped 6 bases from V and 1 base from J, with 9 bases between. Looked up from germline, CDR1 is KGHSH and CDR2 is LQKENI. CDR3 in DNA: TGTGCCAGCTCGAAGGACAGGAACACTGAAGCTTTCTTT. Its protein product is CASSKDRNTEAFF.

J is TRBJ2-1 and V is TRBV19, with D maybe TRBD1 (7 bases). The CDR3 is 13 amino acids. CDR1 LNHDA and CDR2 SQIVND come from the germline V gene (reference sequence). The ends were cut back, 10 bases at V and 3 bases at J, with 13 bases in the middle. CDR3 residues: CATQGGYYNEQFF. Written as DNA, the CDR3 is TGTGCCACCCAGGGGGGCTACTACAATGAGCAGTTCTTC.

This clone appeared a few times. The chain links TRBV11-2 to TRBJ2-3, with TRBD2 matching 14 bases. J gave up 0 bases and V 5 bases, and 7 bases lay outside the gene matches. The CDR3 totals 18 residues. CDR1 is SGHAT, CDR2 FQNNGV, per germline. The CDR3 protein is CASSGRTSGRLSTDTQYF. In DNA, the CDR3 is TGTGCCAGCAGCGGACGGACTAGCGGGAGGCTTAGCACAGATACGCAGTATTTT.

The rearrangement links TRBV18 to TRBJ2-1; a possible D gene is TRBD1 (6 bases). Germline V gene data show CDR1 as KGHSH and CDR2 as LQKENI. The CDR3 covers 19 residues. V lost 3 bases and J 2 bases, leaving 23 bases between the germline ends. CDR3 coding DNA: TGTGCCAGCTCACCCAGGGGCAGGGGCGAGGCTCAGACCTACAATGAGCAGTTCTTC. Amino acid sequence: CASSPRGRGEAQTYNEQFF.

In regard to this clone: Other nucleotide sequences in the sample specify the same CDR3. This chain connects TRBV18 to TRBJ2-1, with 7 bases identical to TRBD1. This CDR3 region has 12 residues. CDR1 KGHSH and CDR2 LQKENI come from the germline V gene. Unmatched junction bases numbered 8, after V lost 6 bases and J lost 12 bases. This chain's CDR3 is CASSPMDRRQFF. CDR3 in DNA: TGTGCCAGCTCTCCCATGGACAGGAGGCAGTTCTTC. Full variable domain (outside the CDR3, taken from reference TRBV18 and TRBJ2-1): NAGVMQNPRHLVRRRGQEARLRCSPMKGHSHVYWYRQLPEEGLKFMVYLQKENIIDESGMPKERFSAEFPKEGPSILRIQQVVRGDSAAYFCASSPMDRRQFFGPGTRLTVL.

This clone has just one count. The chain combines TRBV10-2 with TRBJ1-4, with unresolved D. Per the germline V gene, CDR1 is WSHSY and CDR2 is SAAADI. CDR3 size: 14 residues. The V end lost 4 bases, the J end lost 7 bases, and 13 bases lay between the germline ends. This CDR3 reads CASSARGVGEKLFF. The CDR3 nucleotides are TGCGCCAGCAGTGCGCGAGGAGTAGGTGAAAAACTGTTTTTT.

This chain uses TRBV10-3 with TRBJ1-3; D gene unclear. Germline V gene data show CDR1 as ENHRY and CDR2 as SYGVKD. V lost 2 bases to trimming and J lost 0 bases, with 8 bases between them. The CDR3 extends over 15 amino acids. CDR3 protein: CAISERPGSGNTIYF. CDR3 nucleotides: TGTGCCATCAGTGAGAGGCCAGGCTCTGGAAACACCATATATTTT.

The chain carries TRBV18 and TRBJ1-4, with D uncertain. Germline V gives CDR1 KGHSH, CDR2 LQKENI. CDR3 length equals 16 residues. Trimming shortened V by 6 bases and J by 7 bases, and 21 bases separated the two germline ends. CDR3 bases: TGTGCCAGCTCGCCCAGGACCCCGGGGTTGGGTGAAAAACTGTTTTTT. This codes for CASSPRTPGLGEKLFF.

The chain employs TRBV7-9 and TRBJ1-4; 9 bases map to TRBD1. The CDR3 spans 15 residues. Germline V CDR1 and CDR2: SEHNR, FQNEAQ (reference sequence). The ends lost 5 bases at V and 7 bases at J; junction bases unmatched: 8. As DNA, the CDR3 is TGTGCCAGCAGCGCGGACAGGGGAACAAGTGAAAAACTGTTTTTT. Protein sequence: CASSADRGTSEKLFF.

The gene calls are TRBV9 and TRBJ1-1, with TRBD1 matching over 7 bases. CDR1 SGDLS and CDR2 YYNGEE come from the germline V gene. There are 13 residues in the CDR3. V was clipped by 1 base and J by 3 bases; unmatched bases: 0. CDR3 region: CASSVQGDTEAFF. The CDR3 DNA reads as TGTGCCAGCAGCGTACAGGGGGACACTGAAGCTTTCTTT.

The gene calls are TRBV29-1 and TRBJ1-2; the D gene is possibly TRBD1 (5 bases). Germline assignment: CDR1 SQVTM and CDR2 ANQGSEA. The germline V and J ends were trimmed by 1 base and 2 bases, with 5 bases remaining between them. This CDR3 region has 12 residues. The CDR3 DNA follows: TGCAGCGTTGAAGGACAGAACTATGGCTACACCTTC. Protein: CSVEGQNYGYTF.

The chain couples TRBV12-3 or TRBV12-4 to TRBJ1-1; a possible D gene is TRBD1 (5 bases). The CDR3 runs 13 residues. V was trimmed by 5 bases and J by 6 bases, leaving 13 bases between them. The CDR3 nucleotides are TGTGCCAGCAGTGAACAGGTGCGCGCTGAAGCTTTCTTT. This translates into CASSEQVRAEAFF.

This chain links TRBV5-4 with TRBJ2-1; D is unresolved. The germline CDR1 and CDR2 sequences are SGHNT and YYREEE (reference sequence). The V end lost 2 bases, the J end lost 8 bases, and 5 bases lay between the germline ends. The CDR3 length is 11 residues. The DNA for the CDR3 is TGTGCCAGCAGCTTTCTCCATGAGCAGTTCTTC. Translation gives CASSFLHEQFF.

The V gene is TRBV6-1, the J gene TRBJ2-3; D might be TRBD1 (6 bases). Trimming left V 0 bases short and J 11 bases short, with 12 bases between. There are 13 residues in the CDR3. Germline assignment: CDR1 MNHNS and CDR2 SASEGT. CDR3 nucleotides: TGTGCCAGCAGTGAAGCGCTCCCGGGACAGCAGTATTTT. It is translated as CASSEALPGQQYF.